This T cell receptor (beta chain) was obtained from a study of regulatory T cells in long-lasting Graves disease (dated by TCRdb to the early 2020s). Study-level background: In the newly diagnosed Graves' disease group, patients had been taking antithyroid drugs for less than 3 months. The study took place in China and was registered as a clinical trial. A total of approximately 35 samples were covered by TCR sequencing, comprising some 13 persistent and roughly 20 newly diagnosed Graves' disease patients. This study used TCR sequencing and RNA sequencing of peripheral blood to compare persistent Graves' disease patients against newly diagnosed Graves' disease patients.

Library prep was done by multiplex PCR. Sequencing instrument: Illumina HiSeq 4000. To build TCR beta libraries, CDR3 regions were amplified by Arm-PCR using iRepertoire HTBI primers. Gel purification was performed on PCR products prior to sequencing. The published analysis was carried out like this. Gene usage analysis of CDR3 amino acid clonotypes used the approximately 62 TRBV and about 15 TRBJ segments found across samples. Filtered high-quality paired reads were merged into contigs using COPE and FqMerger. BLAST was used to align contigs to IMGT TRBV, TRBD and TRBJ reference genes, with CDR3 defined following IMGT. Highly expanded clones were defined as clonotypes with a frequency above 0.1%. Shannon entropy served as the measure of repertoire diversity, while the Gini coefficient captured V-J evenness. A clonotype found in more than one individual was treated as public. The public reads were reprocessed in TCRdb via fastp at Q25 and MiXCR, keeping in-frame beta chains. All rows with the same CDR3 protein become a single entry with the most common DNA and genes. It is TCRdb's table, rather than the study itself, that gives the V and J calls and clone size. The sample includes 400,000 to 650,000 distinct CDR3 sequences, with 15% to 20% observed a single time. The ten biggest clones cover around a quarter of the sample.

From the germline V gene (reference sequence), CDR1 is SEHNR and CDR2 is FQNEAQ. The CDR3 runs 16 residues from the cysteine to the phenylalanine. Here the CDR3 DNA is all that survives: 48 bases in frame from base 1. V ends up 5 bases short and J 2 bases short, with an unmatched junction base count of 10. The paper as a whole reports these results and caveats: Only the TCR beta chain was sequenced and analyzed. The small sample size was acknowledged by the authors as a limitation that may reduce accuracy. Patients with persistent disease shared more public clonotypes (about 2,700) than newly diagnosed patients did (966). Compared with newly diagnosed patients, patients with persistent Graves' disease had lower TCR Shannon entropy and fewer highly expanded clones, which suggests clonal expansion. Because the primary lesion, thyroid tissue, could not be accessed, the study looked at peripheral blood alone. TRBV28, TRBJ1-2 and TRBJ2-5 were preferentially used in persistent disease, while TRBV20-1 and TRBJ2-1 were favored in newly diagnosed disease.

The time point label of this sample denotes: newly diagnosed GD, antithyroid drugs for less than 3 months. For both TCR sequencing and RNA sequencing, RNA was extracted from PBMCs in TRIzol. Graves' disease was diagnosed according to American Thyroid Association guidelines. Recruitment of patients was carried out at an endocrinology department in Xi'an, China. Each patient gave around 9.2 milliliters of peripheral blood, collected in an EDTA anticoagulant tube. Ficoll Paque Plus density gradient separation was used to isolate PBMCs, and no additional T cell sorting was done. RNA quality was checked with an Agilent 2100 Bioanalyzer and agarose gel, and concentration with a NanoDrop 2000. This clonotype has just a few counts. Its antigen remains unidentified. No base quality values were provided; no much bigger clone lies one nucleotide off. A further study also used this sample, focusing on T cells in Graves' hyperthyroidism and ophthalmopathy. As the second publication notes: Stable Graves' hyperthyroidism was defined as the absence of progression to ophthalmopathy over 18 months of follow-up. The hyperthyroidism patients were between 18 and 65 years old and newly diagnosed, with a disease duration of less than 2 months. Any patient with an uncontrolled infection, another autoimmune disease, pregnancy or lactation was excluded. Diagnoses were based on clinical symptoms, serum thyroxine and TRAb, thyroid ultrasound and orbital computed tomography. The TCR CDR3 was subjected to a first round of RT-PCR using the HTBI primer set and the Qiagen OneStep RT-PCR kit. Most expanded thyroid clonotypes (frequency above 0.001) were also detected in blood, suggesting blood repertoires may reflect thyroid immune responses. In cross-validation, a model built on a 13 V-J signature told ophthalmopathy apart from stable hyperthyroidism with just under 90% sensitivity and about 81% specificity, and in testing the same model reached 80%/75%. In validation, the model predicted progression to ophthalmopathy a median of roughly 6.1 months before onset, with about 70% sensitivity and 72.22% specificity. To identify distinguishing TCR V-J signatures, a discovery cohort of some 99 patients was used, comprising under 45 with Graves' ophthalmopathy and some 60 with stable Graves' hyperthyroidism. An independent validation cohort of fewer than 20 hyperthyroidism patients and about 15 patients who later progressed to ophthalmopathy tested prospective prediction of ophthalmopathy. The 90 to 100 discovery patients were randomly split 7:3 into training and test sets. Thyroid tissue and blood T-cell repertoires from over 5 Graves' hyperthyroidism patients were also compared in the study. Once sampling was done, hyperthyroidism patients were given methimazole at a starting dose of 30 mg daily, whereas ophthalmopathy patients were given high-dose intravenous methylprednisolone. A second multiplex PCR round built the libraries, followed by size selection and purification. The libraries were sequenced on an Illumina HiSeq2000 using paired-end 100 bp reads. SOAPnuke was used to process the raw data, throwing out any read that contained adapters or uncalled bases, had a mean Phred below 15, or lacked an exact constant-primer or identifier match. COPE v1.2.5 was used to merge the high-quality paired reads, and each unique nucleotide sequence was defined as a clonotype. Clonotypes were aligned to IMGT TRBV, TRBD and TRBJ reference segments using MiTCR v1.1. Only V-J combinations with frequency above 0.0001, covering 99% to 99.2% of repertoires, were analysed. A TCS score was defined as the ratio between F50 (clonal expansion) and ExV (chaos), using BLOSUM62-based TCRdist between CDR3 peptides within each V-J. Welch's t-statistics and random forest reduced around 550 V-J features to 13, which were used in a naive Bayes classifier (R e1071). Sample size was not statistically predetermined, and blinding of investigators to group allocation was not performed. The paper describes TCR Vbeta CDR3 sequencing of 135 peripheral blood samples, made up of under 50 ophthalmopathy patients, approximately 76 hyperthyroidism patients and 17 progressor patients.

Sequencing was performed on peripheral blood mononuclear cells (PBMCs), taken at new diagnosis, from a patient treated with antithyroid drugs. The TCR was taken from a woman aged 35-65 years with Graves disease. Donor details come from another sample of the same person, matched by shared clones. Here the chain combines TRBV7-9 and TRBJ2-3, and 7 bases in between align with TRBD1. The DNA sequence is given as TGTGCCAGCAGCCACGCCGGGACAGAAATCACAGATACGCAGTATTTT. This gives the protein CASSHAGTEITDTQYF. With all but the CDR3 taken from the reference TRBV7-9 and TRBJ2-3 genes, the full variable domain is: DTGVSQNPRHKITKRGQNVTFRCDPISEHNRLYWYRQTLGQGPEFLTYFQNEAQLEKSRLLSDRFSAERPKGSFSTLEIQRTEQGDSAMYLCASSHAGTEITDTQYFGPGTRLTVL.